This TCR beta chain stems from a study of shared clonotypes between healthy human individuals. The germline V gene encodes CDR1 LGHNA and CDR2 YNFKEQ. The junction had 1 base not matched to a gene; V was cut back by 1 base and J by 3 bases. The CDR3 contains 15 residues. Naive CD45RA+ and memory CD45RA-negative subsets were split from CD4+ cells. Methods used by the authors: Filtering differed since immunoSEQ provided only junctions, with no quality scores. The assay was immunoSEQ multiplex PCR, and TCRdb's table has in-frame clones only and misses some. Clone size and V and J calls were adopted from that table, with D and trimming inferred from the DNA. Counted here are 2,500,000 or so clones, approximately 93% occurring once; the ten biggest clones make up around 0.4%.

V gene TRBV4-2 combines with J gene TRBJ2-5, with 11 nucleotides matching TRBD2. This clonotype was obtained from a man aged 18 to 30 in good health. Some clones in this sample may be carry-over from other donors' samples. Material for sequencing was naive CD4+ T cells from PBMCs. The subset here: CD45RA+ positively selected. The CDR3 sequence is CASSQVLAGEETQYF. The DNA of the CDR3 is TGTGCCAGCAGCCAAGTACTAGCGGGGGAAGAGACCCAGTACTTC.